These 19 T cell receptor beta chains came from one sample sequenced in a study of response to subunit inactivated influenza vaccine. TCRdb used MiXCR to reprocess the RT-PCR reads, holding one entry per CDR3 protein. The table shows about 480,000 distinct CDR3 sequences, with 9.5% to 12% occurring only once. This material consisted of PBMCs from blood, taken more than 35 days after vaccination. These receptors were taken from a man aged 45 to 65 who received an inactivated influenza vaccine.

The rearrangement uses TRBV12-3 or TRBV12-4 and TRBJ1-2; D gene unclear. Between the trimmed V and J ends, which lost 6 bases and 4 bases, there was a span of 9 bases. The CDR3 covers 12 residues. CDR3 bases: TGTGCCAGCAGCACCTCGTCCTATGGCTACACCTTC. Its translation is CASSTSSYGYTF.

The sample holds many counts of this clonotype. The chain links TRBV12-3 or TRBV12-4 to TRBJ1-1; D unresolved. CDR3 length equals 10 residues. Trimming took off 8 bases at V and 10 bases at J, with 11 bases between the two ends. CDR3 coding DNA: TGTGCCAGCTCCTTAGACGGAGCTTTCTTT. It translates to CASSLDGAFF.

This clonotype came up many times. This chain joins TRBV7-9 and TRBJ2-3; no reliable D call. V was trimmed by 0 bases and J by 7 bases, leaving 5 bases between them. The CDR3 spans 12 residues. Germline assignment: CDR1 SEHNR and CDR2 FQNEAQ (reference sequence). CDR3 amino acids: CASSLAPNTQYF. Written as DNA, the CDR3 is TGTGCCAGCAGCTTAGCCCCGAATACGCAGTATTTT.

This clonotype was detected a few times. The chain carries TRBV20-1 and TRBJ1-5; TRBD1 is a possible D gene (5 bases). The CDR3 is made up of 14 amino acids. V was cut by 3 bases and J by 0 bases, with 9 bases left in between. The germline gives CDR1 DFQATT, CDR2 SNEGSKA (reference sequence). The CDR3 loop is CSARGGNSNQPQHF. CDR3 in DNA: TGCAGTGCTAGGGGGGGGAATAGCAATCAGCCCCAGCATTTT.

This clonotype has at least ten counts. The gene calls are TRBV20-1 and TRBJ2-1; possible D gene TRBD1, 6 bases. The V gene's germline CDR1 is DFQATT and CDR2 SNEGSKA (reference sequence). Between the trimmed V and J ends, which lost 0 bases and 1 base, there was a span of 16 bases. This CDR3 is 17 amino acids long. The DNA for the CDR3 is TGCAGTGCTAGAGACCGGGACGGGACAAGATCCTACAATGAGCAGTTCTTC. It translates to CSARDRDGTRSYNEQFF.

This chain connects TRBV7-2 to TRBJ2-1, with D maybe TRBD2 (5 bases). Deletions cut 3 bases from V and 0 bases from J, with 15 bases between. This CDR3 has 17 residues. Germline V gene sequence: CDR1 SGHTA, CDR2 FQGNSA. The CDR3 coding sequence is TGTGCCAGCAGCTTTGGGCTAGCCCAGAGCTCCTACAATGAGCAGTTCTTC. The encoded protein is CASSFGLAQSSYNEQFF.

This clonotype showed up just a few times. The V and J genes are TRBV9 and TRBJ2-1; D call uncertain. Trimming removed 4 bases from V and 6 bases from J, with 8 bases in between. Germline-derived CDR1 and CDR2 are SGDLS and YYNGEE. The CDR3 consists of 12 residues. CDR3 bases: TGTGCCAGCAGCCCGATCACCAATGAGCAGTTCTTC. Encoded protein: CASSPITNEQFF.

This chain uses TRBV4-3 with TRBJ2-7; the D is unclear. Germline CDR1 reads LGHNA; CDR2 reads YSLEER. There are 14 residues in the CDR3. Between the trimmed V and J ends, which lost 2 bases and 3 bases, there was a span of 11 bases. The CDR3 region has the DNA TGCGCCAGCAGCCAAACGACCGGCGGCTACGAGCAGTACTTC. Translated, it gives CASSQTTGGYEQYF.

This clonotype has a handful of counts. The chain uses TRBV12-5 and TRBJ2-3; D is ambiguous. CDR1 and CDR2 from the germline V gene are LGHNT and FRNRAP. Trimming pared 6 bases from V and 2 bases from J, leaving 9 bases between. The CDR3 is made up of 13 amino acids. The CDR3 DNA is TGTGCTAGTGGGGCACCTCTCACAGATACGCAGTATTTT. This translates into CASGAPLTDTQYF. The complete variable domain, with remaining parts taken from reference TRBV12-5 and TRBJ2-3, reads DARVTQTPRHKVTEMGQEVTMRCQPILGHNTVFWYRQTMMQGLELLAYFRNRAPLDDSGMPKDRFSAEMPDATLATLKIQPSEPRDSAVYFCASGAPLTDTQYFGPGTRLTVL.

The rearrangement uses TRBV20-1 and TRBJ2-1, with D perhaps assigned TRBD1 or TRBD2 (5 bases each). The V gene lost 1 base and the J gene lost 9 bases, with 16 bases spanning the gap. The CDR3 sequence is 14 residues long. Germline CDR1 and CDR2: DFQATT and SNEGSKA (reference sequence). The CDR3 sequence: CSARGRGVTVEQFF. The DNA for the CDR3 is TGCAGTGCTAGAGGCCGGGGCGTCACGGTTGAGCAGTTCTTC.

This clonotype was seen a few times. The chain couples TRBV7-9 to TRBJ1-2; 7 bases are a match to TRBD1. This CDR3 spans 17 amino acids. Germline CDR1 is SEHNR and CDR2 is FQNEAQ (reference sequence). V lost 6 bases to trimming and J lost 1 base; unmatched junction nucleotides: 14. The CDR3 DNA is TGTGCCAGCAGTTTGGACAGGTTCAGAAAGCTTAACTATGGCTACACCTTC. Translation: CASSLDRFRKLNYGYTF.

This chain links TRBV14 with TRBJ1-6; 8 positions match TRBD1. CDR1 and CDR2 from the germline V gene are SGHDN and FVKESK. The length of the CDR3 is 14 residues. The V and J ends lost 4 bases and 11 bases, in that order; junction bases with no gene match: 7. This CDR3 reads CASSPRTGTTPLHF. The CDR3 bases are TGTGCCAGCAGCCCCAGGACAGGGACTACACCCCTCCACTTT.

CDR3 nucleotide sequence: TGTGCCAGCAGCCGGGACACCGACACATTAGCCAAAAACATTCAGTACTTC. This codes for CASSRDTDTLAKNIQYF. V gene TRBV2 combines with J gene TRBJ2-4; TRBD1 might be the D (6 bases). Looked up from germline, CDR1 is SNHLY and CDR2 is FYNNEI. This CDR3 contains 17 residues. V lost 6 bases and J 0 bases, leaving 18 bases between the germline ends.

Only a few counts were recorded for this clonotype. V usage is TRBV9 and J usage is TRBJ2-1; maybe TRBD2 (6 bases). This CDR3 has 14 amino acids. Germline CDR1 and CDR2: SGDLS and YYNGEE. V was trimmed by 2 bases and J by 6 bases, leaving 12 bases between them. CDR3 coding DNA: TGTGCCAGCAGCGTGTCTGGGGGGACCAATGAGCAGTTCTTC. Its translation: CASSVSGGTNEQFF.

V and J are TRBV24-1 and TRBJ2-2; D possibly uses TRBD1 or TRBD2 (5 bases each). Trimming cost V 9 bases and J 9 bases, with 19 bases left between them. This CDR3 spans 14 amino acids. Germline loops: CDR1 KGHDR, CDR2 SFDVKD. The CDR3 protein is CATADSGPHRELFF. For the CDR3, the DNA is TGTGCCACCGCCGACAGCGGACCCCACCGGGAGCTGTTTTTT.

This chain joins TRBV10-3 and TRBJ2-3, with D maybe TRBD2 (5 bases). There are 17 residues in the CDR3. Germline V gene sequence: CDR1 ENHRY, CDR2 SYGVKD. Trimming stripped 3 bases from V and 1 base from J, with 17 bases between. The CDR3: CAISDKGLTTGTDTQYF. In DNA, the CDR3 is TGTGCCATCAGTGACAAAGGACTTACTACAGGCACAGATACGCAGTATTTT.

The CDR3: CSVELQGAYQETQYF. The CDR3 DNA is TGCAGCGTTGAGTTACAGGGGGCGTACCAAGAGACCCAGTACTTC. The rearrangement uses TRBV29-1 and TRBJ2-5; 9 nucleotides align to TRBD1. The germline V gene has CDR1 SQVTM and CDR2 ANQGSEA. Losses at the gene ends were 3 bases for V and 0 bases for J; bases not matched to a gene: 5. The CDR3 covers 15 residues.

This chain joins TRBV6-2 or TRBV6-3 and TRBJ2-2, with 9 bases lining up with TRBD2. The trim removed 2 bases at V and 2 bases at J, leaving 3 bases unmatched. In germline, CDR1 is MNHEY, CDR2 SVGEGT. This CDR3 is built from 16 residues. The CDR3 nucleotides are TGTGCCAGCAGTTACACTAGCGGGTGCAACACCGGGGAGCTGTTTTTT. This encodes CASSYTSGCNTGELFF.

This clonotype was picked up many times. This sequence joins TRBV6-2 or TRBV6-3 and TRBJ2-1; D unresolved. The germline V gene encodes CDR1 MNHEY and CDR2 SVGEGT. V was trimmed by 0 bases and J by 0 bases, leaving 9 bases between them. The CDR3 extends over 16 amino acids. CDR3 DNA sequence: TGTGCCAGCAGTTACTCGTCTGACGGCTCCTACAATGAGCAGTTCTTC. Its protein product is CASSYSSDGSYNEQFF.